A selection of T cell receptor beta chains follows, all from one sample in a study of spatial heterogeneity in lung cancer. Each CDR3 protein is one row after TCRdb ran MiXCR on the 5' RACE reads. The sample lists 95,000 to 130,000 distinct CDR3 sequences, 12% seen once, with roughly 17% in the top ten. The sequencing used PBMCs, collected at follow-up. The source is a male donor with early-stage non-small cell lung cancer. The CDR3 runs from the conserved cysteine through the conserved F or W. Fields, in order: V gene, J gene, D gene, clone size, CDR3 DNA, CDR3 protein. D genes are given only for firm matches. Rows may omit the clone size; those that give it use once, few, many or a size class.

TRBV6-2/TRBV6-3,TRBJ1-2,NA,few,TGTGCCAGCAGTTACTCCGGGGGCAGAGGTGGCTACACCTTC,CASSYSGGRGGYTF
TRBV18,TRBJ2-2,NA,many,TGTGCCAGCTCACCTCTGTCGGCGGCCGGGGAGCTGTTTTTT,CASSPLSAAGELFF
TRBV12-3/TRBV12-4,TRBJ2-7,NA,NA,TGTGCCAGCAGTTCCGTTTTAGCGGTTTACGAGCAGTACTTC,CASSSVLAVYEQYF
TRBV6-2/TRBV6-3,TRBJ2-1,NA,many,TGTGCCAGCAGCCCCACGGACGAGCTGCAGTTCTTC,CASSPTDELQFF
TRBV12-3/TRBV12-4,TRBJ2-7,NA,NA,TGTGCCAGCAGTTTTGTCCCGGACAGTCCCTACGAGCAGTACTTC,CASSFVPDSPYEQYF
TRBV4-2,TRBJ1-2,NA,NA,TGTGCCAGCAGCCAAGAGGGGGCTGGTGGCTACACCTTC,CASSQEGAGGYTF
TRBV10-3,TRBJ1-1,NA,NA,TGTGCCATCAGTGAGACGCCGACAGAGGGGCATACTGAAGCTTTCTTT,CAISETPTEGHTEAFF
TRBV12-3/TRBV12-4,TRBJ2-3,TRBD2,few,TGTGCCAGCAGCTTTGGCGGGGGGGCAAGAGATACGCAGTATTTT,CASSFGGGARDTQYF
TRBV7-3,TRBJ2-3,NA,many,TGTGCCAGCAGCTTAAGGTCCAGCACAGATACGCAGTATTTT,CASSLRSSTDTQYF
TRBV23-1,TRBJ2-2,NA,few,TGCGCCAGCAGTCAATCATGCAACGCTAAGGAGCTGTTTTTT,CASSQSCNAKELFF
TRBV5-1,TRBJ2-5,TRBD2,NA,TGCGCCAGCAGCCCTGGAACTAGCGGGGGTGAGACCCAGTACTTC,CASSPGTSGGETQYF
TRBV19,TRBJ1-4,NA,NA,TGTGCCAGTAGTATCTCGGTGAATAATGAAAAACTGTTTTTT,CASSISVNNEKLFF
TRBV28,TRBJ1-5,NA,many,TGTGCCAGCAGTTTCTTAGGCTTCCGGCAGTACAATCAGCCCCAGCATTTT,CASSFLGFRQYNQPQHF
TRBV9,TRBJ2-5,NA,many,TGTGCCAGCAGCCTAGGACAACGGACGGTCGACCAGTACTTC,CASSLGQRTVDQYF
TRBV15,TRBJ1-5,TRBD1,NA,TGTGCCACCCACGGGACAGGGGTGAATCAGCCCCAGCATTTT,CATHGTGVNQPQHF
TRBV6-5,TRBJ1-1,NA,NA,TGTGCCAGCAAAGTCACACCGCAGGGGAACACTGAAGCTTTCTTT,CASKVTPQGNTEAFF
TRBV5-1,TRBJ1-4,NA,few,TGCGCCAGCAGCTTTAGCAGTGCAACTAATGAAAAACTGTTTTTT,CASSFSSATNEKLFF
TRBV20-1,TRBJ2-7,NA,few,TGCAGTGCTCCAAGGTGGAGCTACGAGCAGTACTTC,CSAPRWSYEQYF
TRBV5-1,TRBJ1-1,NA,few,TGCGCCAGCAGCTTGGTGCAGGGTGAAGCTTTCTTT,CASSLVQGEAFF
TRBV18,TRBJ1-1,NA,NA,TGTGCCAGCTCCGCCACGGAGGGGCCGGGGACTGAAGCTTTCTTT,CASSATEGPGTEAFF
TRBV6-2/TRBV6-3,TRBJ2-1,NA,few,TGTGCCAGCAGTTACTCGGGGCAGGGGTTCTCCTACAATGAGCAGTTCTTC,CASSYSGQGFSYNEQFF
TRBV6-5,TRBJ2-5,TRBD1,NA,TGTGCCAGCAGCCAGGGGGCAGGTGTATTAGAGACCCAGTACTTC,CASSQGAGVLETQYF
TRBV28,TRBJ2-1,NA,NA,TGTGCCAGCAACGTAGGGGGGACCCCAATGGAGCAGTTCTTC,CASNVGGTPMEQFF
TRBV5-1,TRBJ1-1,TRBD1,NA,TGCGCCAGCAGCTTTTGGGGACAGACCAACCTGAACACTGAAGCTTTCTTT,CASSFWGQTNLNTEAFF
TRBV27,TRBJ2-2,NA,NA,TGTGCCAGCAGTTTATTGGGCCAGAGTACCGGGGAGCTGTTTTTT,CASSLLGQSTGELFF
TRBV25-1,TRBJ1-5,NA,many,TGTGCCAGCAGTGAAGGGAACCAGCCCCAGCATTTT,CASSEGNQPQHF
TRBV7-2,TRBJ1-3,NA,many,TGTGCCAGCAGCTTAATGGCTGGAAACACCATATATTTT,CASSLMAGNTIYF
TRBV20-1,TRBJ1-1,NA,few,TGCAGTGCTAGAGCCTCCTTACAGGGTATGTCTGAAGCTTTCTTT,CSARASLQGMSEAFF
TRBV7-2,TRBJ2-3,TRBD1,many,TGTGCCAGCAGCTGGCAGGGGGCCGGCAGCGATACGCAGTATTTT,CASSWQGAGSDTQYF
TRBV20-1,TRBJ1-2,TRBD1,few,TGCAGTGCCCCTAAATCCCGGACAGGGGTCTATGGCTACACCTTC,CSAPKSRTGVYGYTF
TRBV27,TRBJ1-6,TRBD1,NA,TGTGCCAGCAAAGACCAGGGGGCACCCCTCCACTTT,CASKDQGAPLHF
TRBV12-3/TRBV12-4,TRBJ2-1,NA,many,TGTGCCAGCAGTTTTAGGAATGAGCAGTTCTTC,CASSFRNEQFF
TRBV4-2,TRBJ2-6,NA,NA,TGTGCCAGCAGCCAAGTATCATCTGGGGCCAACGTCCTGACTTTC,CASSQVSSGANVLTF
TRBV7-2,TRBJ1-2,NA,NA,TGTGCCAGCAGCATCGTTCACAGGGCTAACTATGGCTACACCTTC,CASSIVHRANYGYTF
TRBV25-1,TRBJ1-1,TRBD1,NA,TGTGCCAGCAGAACAGGGGGATCTGAAGCTTTCTTT,CASRTGGSEAFF
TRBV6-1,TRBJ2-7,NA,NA,TGTGCCAGCACGTTTACCTACGAGCAGTACTTC,CASTFTYEQYF
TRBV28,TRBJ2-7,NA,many,TGTGCCAGCAGTTTGCACGGAGTCTACGAGCAGTACTTC,CASSLHGVYEQYF
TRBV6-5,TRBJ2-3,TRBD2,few,TGTGCCAGCAAACTAGCGGGGCGTAGCACAGATACGCAGTATTTT,CASKLAGRSTDTQYF
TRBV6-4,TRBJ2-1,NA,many,TGTGCCAGCAGTGGTGGCCCTAACAATGAGCAGTTCTTC,CASSGGPNNEQFF
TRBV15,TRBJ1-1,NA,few,TGTGCCACCAGCAGAGATATAGCTGAAGCTTTCTTT,CATSRDIAEAFF
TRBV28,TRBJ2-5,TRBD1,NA,TGTGCCAGCAGTTTAAGCCCCGCCGGGACAGGGTATAGAGAGACCCAGTACTTC,CASSLSPAGTGYRETQYF
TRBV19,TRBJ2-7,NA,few,TGTGCCAGTAGTATGAGTTCCGGCGACGAGCAGTACTTC,CASSMSSGDEQYF
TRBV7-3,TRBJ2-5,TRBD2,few,TGTGCCAGCAGCTTAACTAGCGGGGGTTCAGAGACCCAGTACTTC,CASSLTSGGSETQYF
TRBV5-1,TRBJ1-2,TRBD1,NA,TGCGCCAGCAGCCGAGACAGGGGAGATGGCTACACCTTC,CASSRDRGDGYTF